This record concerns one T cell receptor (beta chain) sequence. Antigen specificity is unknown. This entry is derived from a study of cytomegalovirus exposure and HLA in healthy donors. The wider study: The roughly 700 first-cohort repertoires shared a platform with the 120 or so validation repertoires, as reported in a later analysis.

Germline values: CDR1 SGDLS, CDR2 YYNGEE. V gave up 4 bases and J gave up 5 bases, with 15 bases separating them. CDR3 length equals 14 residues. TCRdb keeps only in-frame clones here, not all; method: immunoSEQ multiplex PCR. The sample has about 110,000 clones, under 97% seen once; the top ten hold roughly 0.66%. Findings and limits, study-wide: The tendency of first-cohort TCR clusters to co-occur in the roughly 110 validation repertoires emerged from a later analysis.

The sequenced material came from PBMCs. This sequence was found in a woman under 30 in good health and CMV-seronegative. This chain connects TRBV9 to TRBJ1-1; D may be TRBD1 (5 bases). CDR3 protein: CASSLPGSGTEAFF. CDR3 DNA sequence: TGTGCCAGCAGCCTCCCAGGGTCCGGGACTGAAGCTTTCTTT.